The 20 T cell receptor beta chains below were found in one sample sequenced in a study of blood T cell repertoires in COVID-19. Libraries were prepared by immunoSEQ multiplex PCR; TCRdb keeps only in-frame clonotypes and omits some of them. The table lists about 300,000 clones, approximately 90% of them singletons. The sequencing input was peripheral blood. The receptors stem from a man aged 40-55 years with acute or convalescent COVID-19.

The V call is TRBV19, the J call TRBJ2-2, with 8 bases lining up with TRBD1. The CDR3 consists of 15 residues. Per the germline V gene, CDR1 is LNHDA and CDR2 is SQIVND (reference sequence). V lost 6 bases to trimming and J lost 7 bases; unmatched junction nucleotides: 10. DNA of the CDR3: TGTGCCAGTAGCTCCGGGACAGGATTAGTCGGGGAGCTGTTTTTT. Translation: CASSSGTGLVGELFF.

This chain joins TRBV18 and TRBJ1-4, with D tentatively TRBD1 (6 bases). Germline V gives CDR1 KGHSH, CDR2 LQKENI. The CDR3 loop spans 13 amino acids. V was shortened by 4 bases and J by 8 bases, with 11 bases between the two germline ends. The CDR3 spells CASSRRQGEKLFF. The CDR3 DNA follows: TGTGCCAGCTCACGTCGGCAGGGGGAAAAACTGTTTTTT.

The chain employs TRBV11-2 and TRBJ2-1; D is perhaps TRBD1 (6 bases). Trimming took 6 bases from V and 0 from J, leaving 15 bases between them. CDR1 is SGHAT, CDR2 FQNNGV, per germline. CDR3 size: 16 residues. In nucleotides, the CDR3 is TGTGCCAGCAGTCCGAGGGGGACCTTCTCCTACAATGAGCAGTTCTTC. Encoded protein: CASSPRGTFSYNEQFF.

This clone was seen only a few times. The chain joins TRBV5-1 to TRBJ2-7; 10 nucleotides agree with TRBD1. The CDR3 spans 15 residues. V lost 0 bases, J lost 6 bases, and 6 bases stayed unmatched. CDR1 is SGHRS, CDR2 YFSETQ, per germline. CDR3 DNA: TGCGCCAGCAGCTTGGCCGGGACAGGGGTTAGCGAGCAGTACTTC. The encoded protein is CASSLAGTGVSEQYF.

V usage is TRBV6-1 and J usage is TRBJ2-7; TRBD1 matches 8 bases. Germline CDR1 MNHNS, CDR2 SASEGT. This CDR3 contains 14 residues. V lost 3 bases to trimming and J lost 3 bases; unmatched junction nucleotides: 4. CDR3 DNA: TGTGCCAGCAGTGAGGGGACAGGCTACTACGAGCAGTACTTC. As protein: CASSEGTGYYEQYF.

V and J are TRBV6-5 and TRBJ1-6; 8 nucleotides agree with TRBD1. CDR1 and CDR2 (germline): MNHEY, SVGAGI. The CDR3 is 14 amino acids. The V segment lost 6 bases and the J segment 6 bases; nucleotides outside the gene matches: 4. The CDR3 loop is CASSVDRVNSPLHF. The DNA for the CDR3 is TGTGCCAGCAGCGTGGACAGGGTTAATTCACCCCTCCACTTT.

In the case of this clone: Other DNA sequences from this sample encode an identical CDR3 as well. V and J are TRBV3-1 (or the pseudogene TRBV3-2) and TRBJ2-3; D possibly corresponds to TRBD1 (6 bases). This CDR3 is 13 amino acids long. Trimming pared 4 bases from V and 3 bases from J, leaving 8 bases between. In germline, CDR1 is LGHDT, CDR2 YNNKEL (reference sequence). The DNA for the CDR3 is TGTGCCAGCAGCCCGAGGGGGACAGATACGCAGTATTTT. Its translation: CASSPRGTDTQYF.

V usage is TRBV11-2 and J usage is TRBJ2-7; unclear D gene. Trimming stripped 8 bases from V and 0 bases from J, with 8 bases between. Germline CDR1 and CDR2: SGHAT and FQNNGV. This CDR3 has 12 residues. This chain's CDR3 is CASSRSSYEQYF. For the CDR3, the DNA is TGTGCCAGCTCGCGGAGCTCCTACGAGCAGTACTTC.

This chain joins TRBV19 and TRBJ2-7; 7 positions agree with TRBD1. The CDR3 sequence is 14 residues long. The germline gives CDR1 LNHDA, CDR2 SQIVND (reference sequence). The V gene end was trimmed by 8 bases and the J gene end by 2 bases; junction bases not matched to a gene: 9. In DNA form, the CDR3 reads TGTGCCAGTCGACAGACAGGGTCCCCCTACGAGCAGTACTTC. It is translated as CASRQTGSPYEQYF.

This clone is a singleton in its sample. Additional DNA sequences in this sample encode the identical CDR3. This rearrangement joins TRBV28 to TRBJ1-1; 7 bases map to TRBD1. The J segment lost 1 base and the V segment lost 6 bases, leaving 5 bases of the junction unmatched. This CDR3 region has 14 residues. Germline-derived CDR1 and CDR2 are MDHEN and SYDVKM. CDR3 protein: CASSLQGTNTEAFF. Here the CDR3 DNA reads TGTGCCAGCAGCCTACAGGGGACGAACACTGAAGCTTTCTTT.

The chain employs TRBV12-5 and TRBJ2-3; D is unresolved. With 1 base removed from V and 2 bases from J, the gap between germline ends came to 10 bases. The CDR3 totals 15 residues. CDR1 and CDR2 (germline): LGHNT, FRNRAP. In DNA form, the CDR3 reads TGTGCTAGTGGTTTGGGTCGACAAGCCACAGATACGCAGTATTTT. Translating it yields CASGLGRQATDTQYF.

The chain recombines TRBV29-1 with TRBJ2-4; 9 bases are a match to TRBD1. Germline V gene data show CDR1 as SQVTM and CDR2 as ANQGSEA. The CDR3 length is 13 residues. The trim removed 7 bases at V and 3 bases at J, leaving 4 bases unmatched. In DNA form, the CDR3 reads TGCAGCGGAACAGGGGGCGTCAAAAACATTCAGTACTTC. Its translation is CSGTGGVKNIQYF.

As DNA, the CDR3 is TGTGCCAGCAGCTTTCCGGGACAGGGGGCGCGGAATGAGCAGTTCTTC. This codes for CASSFPGQGARNEQFF. V usage is TRBV5-4 and J usage is TRBJ2-1; TRBD1 agrees at 12 bases. Germline CDR1 is SGHNT and CDR2 is YYREEE (reference sequence). After removal of 2 bases from V and 7 bases from J, the junction contained 7 bases not matched to a gene. This CDR3 comprises 16 residues.

The CDR3 DNA sequence: TGTGCCAGCAGTGGACTCCGACAGGGCGCTGGAAACACCATATATTTT. Translating it yields CASSGLRQGAGNTIYF. This chain uses TRBV6-1 with TRBJ1-3; 7 nucleotides align to TRBD1. This CDR3 spans 16 amino acids. V lost 4 bases to trimming and J lost 2 bases; unmatched junction nucleotides: 8. CDR1 and CDR2 (germline): MNHNS, SASEGT.

The chain carries TRBV15 and TRBJ1-1, with D hard to call. Germline CDR1 is LNHNV and CDR2 is YYDKDF (reference sequence). This CDR3 is 14 amino acids long. Trimming cost V 0 bases and J 4 bases, with 9 bases left between them. The CDR3 protein is CATSRDPTITEAFF. For the CDR3, the DNA is TGTGCCACCAGCAGAGACCCCACTATCACTGAAGCTTTCTTT.

This clone has only one observation. The chain joins TRBV19 to TRBJ1-1; 12 positions agree with TRBD1. The CDR3 runs 16 residues. V shed 1 base and J 4 bases; nucleotides not matched to a gene: 4. Germline V gene sequence: CDR1 LNHDA, CDR2 SQIVND (reference sequence). The CDR3 DNA follows: TGTGCCAGTAGTATAGTGGGGGACAGGGGGCTCACTGAAGCTTTCTTT. Translation: CASSIVGDRGLTEAFF.

This clone was observed a handful of times. The V call is TRBV7-2, the J call TRBJ1-4, with D possibly matching TRBD1 (6 bases). The CDR3 is 16 residues long. The V end lost 1 base, the J end lost 6 bases, and 15 bases lay between the germline ends. Germline CDR1 and CDR2: SGHTA and FQGNSA. Here the CDR3 reads CASSLEGQGWDEKLFF. As DNA, the CDR3 is TGTGCCAGCAGCTTAGAGGGGCAGGGGTGGGATGAAAAACTGTTTTTT.

This sequence joins TRBV20-1 and TRBJ1-1, with TRBD1 identical over 8 bases. The V and J ends lost 5 bases and 8 bases, in that order; junction bases with no gene match: 4. This CDR3 has 11 amino acids. Germline-derived CDR1 and CDR2 are DFQATT and SNEGSKA (reference sequence). CDR3 in DNA: TGCAGTGCTGAGGACAGGGCGGAAGCTTTCTTT. Protein product: CSAEDRAEAFF.

This chain joins TRBV4-2 and TRBJ1-1; TRBD1 is a possible D gene (5 bases). Trimming shortened V by 9 bases and J by 8 bases, and 25 bases separated the two germline ends. The germline gives CDR1 LGHNA, CDR2 YNFKEQ. The CDR3 sequence is 15 residues long. CDR3 nucleotide sequence: TGTGCCAGTAACGGACAAGGGGAAGCTGTCGAGGAAGCTTTCTTT. It specifies CASNGQGEAVEEAFF.

The V and J genes are TRBV12-3 or TRBV12-4 and TRBJ1-2; D perhaps matches TRBD1 (6 bases). The CDR3 is 13 residues long. Trimming removed 6 bases from V and 4 bases from J, with 12 bases in between. This chain's CDR3 is CASSPQGTYGYTF. CDR3 DNA: TGTGCCAGCAGCCCTCAGGGGACCTATGGCTACACCTTC.